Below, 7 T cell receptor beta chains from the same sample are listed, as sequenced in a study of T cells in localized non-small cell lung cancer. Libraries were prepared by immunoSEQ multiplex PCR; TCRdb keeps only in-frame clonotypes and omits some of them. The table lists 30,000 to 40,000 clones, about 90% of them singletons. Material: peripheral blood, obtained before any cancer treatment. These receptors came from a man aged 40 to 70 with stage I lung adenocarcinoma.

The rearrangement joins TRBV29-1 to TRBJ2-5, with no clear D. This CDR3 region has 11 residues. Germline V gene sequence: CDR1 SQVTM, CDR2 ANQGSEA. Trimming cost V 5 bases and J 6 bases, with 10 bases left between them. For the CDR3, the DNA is TGCAGCGTTCAGGTGACGCAGACCCAGTACTTC. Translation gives CSVQVTQTQYF.

The CDR3 sequence: CASSLQGALTNEKLFF. In DNA, the CDR3 is TGCGCCAGCAGCTTGCAGGGGGCACTAACTAATGAAAAACTGTTTTTT. V and J are TRBV5-1 and TRBJ1-4; 8 bases line up with TRBD1. The CDR3 runs 16 residues. Germline assignment: CDR1 SGHRS and CDR2 YFSETQ. After removal of 1 base from V and 1 base from J, the junction contained 3 bases not matched to a gene.

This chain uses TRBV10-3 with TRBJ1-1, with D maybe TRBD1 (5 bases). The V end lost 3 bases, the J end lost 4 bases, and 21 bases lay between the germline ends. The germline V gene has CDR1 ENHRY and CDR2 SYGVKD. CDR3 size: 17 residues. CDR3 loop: CAISDLGPSLGLTEAFF. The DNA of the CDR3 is TGTGCCATCAGTGACCTTGGACCGTCTTTGGGACTCACTGAAGCTTTCTTT.

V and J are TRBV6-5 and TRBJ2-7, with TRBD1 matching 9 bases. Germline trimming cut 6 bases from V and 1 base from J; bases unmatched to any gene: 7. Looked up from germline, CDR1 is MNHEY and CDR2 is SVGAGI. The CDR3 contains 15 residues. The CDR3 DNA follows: TGTGCCAGCAGATCTGGACAGGGGTGGTCCTACGAGCAGTACTTC. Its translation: CASRSGQGWSYEQYF.

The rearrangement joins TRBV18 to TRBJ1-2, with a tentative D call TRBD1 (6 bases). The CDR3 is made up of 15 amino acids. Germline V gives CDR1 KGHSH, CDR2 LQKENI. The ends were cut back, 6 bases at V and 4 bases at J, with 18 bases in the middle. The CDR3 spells CASSPARTDSYGYTF. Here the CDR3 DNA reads TGTGCCAGCTCGCCCGCTCGGACAGACAGCTATGGCTACACCTTC.

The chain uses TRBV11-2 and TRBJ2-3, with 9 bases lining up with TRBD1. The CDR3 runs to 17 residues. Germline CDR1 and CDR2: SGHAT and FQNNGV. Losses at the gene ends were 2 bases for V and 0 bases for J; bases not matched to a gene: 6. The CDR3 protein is CASSLTGTGTSTDTQYF. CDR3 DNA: TGTGCCAGCAGCTTAACCGGGACAGGGACAAGCACAGATACGCAGTATTTT.

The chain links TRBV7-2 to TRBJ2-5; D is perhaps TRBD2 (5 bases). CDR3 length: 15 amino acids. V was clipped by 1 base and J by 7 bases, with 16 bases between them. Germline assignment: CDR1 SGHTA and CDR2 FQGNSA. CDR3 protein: CASSLEAGGLGTQYF. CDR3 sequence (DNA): TGTGCCAGCAGCTTAGAGGCGGGCGGCCTGGGGACCCAGTACTTC.